Listed below are T cell receptor beta chains from one sample, sequenced in a study of post-analysis software for immune sequencing data. TCRdb re-derived calls from the PCR reads in MiXCR, one entry per CDR3 protein. Among roughly 700,000 distinct CDR3 sequences, roughly 29% were seen once, and the ten largest hold approximately 0.6%. Sequenced sample: blood. Receptors originate from a girl between 10 and 17 years old with multiple sclerosis. Each CDR3 is given with its conserved first and last residue.

v_call cdr3_aa
TRBV20-1 CSARGGLAAKNIQYF
TRBV5-1 CACSLVLWGRGNNEQFF
TRBV13 CASSSPQGGETQYF
TRBV5-5 CASSLAGIAETQYF
TRBV6-5 CASGKVDTQYF
TRBV3-1 CASSQDRSKDYEQYF
TRBV28 CASRVSNEKLFF
TRBV5-1 CASSSGTIQETQYF
TRBV20-1 CSASEMLAGGRAYF
TRBV6-6 CASSQPPGTPYNEQFF
TRBV29-1 CSVVGGAKRDQETQYF
TRBV7-2 CASSFIRSSGLANEQFF
TRBV7-8 CASSLVRAKGVGAFF
TRBV7-9 CASSQWDRTYEQYF
TRBV14 CASSPYLRLARGGDTQYF
TRBV6-1 CASTPRTQETQYF
TRBV7-9 CASSSTPGHLLSYEQYF
TRBV20-1 CSARQASNQPQHF
TRBV7-9 CASSSGGIYNEQFF
TRBV5-8 CASSPGGTQGTDTQYF
TRBV20-1 CSACETTNYGYTF
TRBV6-6 CASSYSNSGRVGEQFF
TRBV7-2 CASSFLVAVEGYTF
TRBV10-3 CAISSQGAGANVLTF
TRBV25-1 CAVSSSGANVLTF
TRBV7-2 CASSPTGVGGETQYF
TRBV27 CASSSTGGGNEQYF
TRBV7-8 CASSLRLLLYQETQYF
TRBV9 CASSVAQGPRYGYTF
TRBV19 CASSPLSNGANVLTF
TRBV12-3/TRBV12-4 CASSLGVQETQYF
TRBV5-1 CASKRLRDEGHTF
TRBV5-1 CASSPGRGGRNEQFF
TRBV6-2/TRBV6-3 CASSHWLTETSGRYEQYF
TRBV7-2 CASSLRKMEDTYNSPLHF
TRBV7-2 CASRRDPQETQYF
TRBV20-1 CSAREHPKVGGAYNEQFF
TRBV7-2 CASSLAAGADYGYTF
TRBV11-2 CASSSNNLANEQFF
TRBV9 CASSPQWGRETQYF
TRBV20-1 CSASQGQDSNQPQHF
TRBV5-1 CASSLRAGRRTDTQYF
TRBV6-1 CASSRGEISYEQYF
TRBV7-9 CASSSQGRKLFF
TRBV12-3/TRBV12-4 CASSNKPGHEQYF
TRBV7-7 CASSLLAGGRSQETQYF
TRBV7-8 CASSFSAGQGAMGEQYF
TRBV5-1 CASSSTGGIATEAFF
TRBV5-1 CASSLTTGALEAFF
TRBV4-3 CASSQLPGPNEKLFF
TRBV20-1 CSAELRYLNEQFF
TRBV6-1 CASSEVRPTGRATDTQYF
TRBV7-2 CASSPAGVTDTQYF
TRBV24-1 CATSTAGSGTDTQYF
TRBV7-2 CASSRVGRVSSYNEQFF
TRBV7-8 CASSSQGNNQPQHF
TRBV15 CATSRGGSTDTQYF